These T cell receptor beta chains were read from a single sample in a study of metastatic and nonmetastatic thyroid tumors. TCRdb recomputed clones from the PCR reads via MiXCR. The sample records 28,000 or so clones, roughly 15% being singletons. Material for sequencing was blood. Source of these receptors: a female donor with papillary thyroid cancer or a benign thyroid nodule (not recorded which). Some clones in this sample may be carry-over from other donors' samples. Each CDR3 is given with its conserved first and last residue. Each record gives: V gene, J gene, clone size, D gene, CDR3 protein, CDR3 DNA. The D gene is left open where the match is weak. Not all rows give a size; the values are once, few, many and, for expanded clones, a class.

>TRBV28|TRBJ2-6|many|-
CASSYAGGGANVLTF
TGTGCCAGCAGTTATGCAGGGGGGGGGGCCAACGTCCTGACTTTC
>TRBV30|TRBJ2-5|once|-
CVWAWALQETKYF
TGTGTCTGGGCCTGGGCCTTACAAGAGACCAAGTACTTC
>TRBV5-1|TRBJ2-7|many|-
CASSSGQSYEQYF
TGCGCCAGCAGCTCAGGACAGTCCTACGAGCAGTACTTC
>TRBV9|TRBJ2-1|many|-
CASSVAGSGNEQFF
TGTGCCAGCAGCGTAGCGGGGTCCGGCAATGAGCAGTTCTTC
>TRBV5-4|TRBJ2-1|many|-
CASSFWRGDEQFF
TGTGCCAGCAGCTTCTGGAGGGGCGATGAGCAGTTCTTC
>TRBV4-1|TRBJ2-1|many|TRBD2
CASSQSGGFNEQFF
TGCGCCAGCAGCCAGTCGGGAGGATTCAATGAGCAGTTCTTC
>TRBV20-1|TRBJ2-7|many|TRBD2
CSARPGTSFHEQYF
TGCAGTGCTAGACCCGGGACTAGCTTCCACGAGCAGTACTTC
>TRBV27|TRBJ2-5|medium-sized|TRBD1
CASSDYTGGEKETQYF
TGTGCCAGCAGTGACTATACAGGGGGCGAAAAAGAGACCCAGTACTTC
>TRBV30|TRBJ2-7|-|-
CAGGAGYEQYF
TGTGCCGGGGGAGCGGGCTACGAGCAGTACTTC
>TRBV7-3|TRBJ2-1|many|-
CASSPYVGNEQFF
TGTGCCAGCAGTCCCTATGTAGGCAATGAGCAGTTCTTC
>TRBV9|TRBJ2-3|many|-
CASSVWGEKGTDTQYF
TGTGCCAGCAGCGTATGGGGGGAGAAGGGCACAGATACGCAGTATTTT
>TRBV2|TRBJ2-1|many|TRBD1
CASSWTGSYNEQFF
TGTGCCAGCAGTTGGACAGGATCCTACAATGAGCAGTTCTTC
>TRBV30|TRBJ1-3|many|-
CAWSQGGSGNTIYF
TGTGCCTGGAGTCAAGGAGGCTCTGGAAACACCATATATTTT
>TRBV6-2/TRBV6-3|TRBJ1-5|few|TRBD1
CASSHRDREIYSNQPQHF
TGTGCCAGCAGCCACCGGGACAGGGAAATTTATAGCAATCAGCCCCAGCATTTT
>TRBV27|TRBJ2-7|few|TRBD1
CASSLTGGYEQYF
TGTGCCAGCAGTCTCACAGGGGGCTACGAGCAGTACTTC
>TRBV7-2|TRBJ1-2|-|TRBD1
CASSDRGIDGYTF
TGTGCCAGCAGCGACAGGGGGATAGATGGCTACACCTTC
>TRBV20-1|TRBJ2-7|-|-
CSASRDNSYEQYF
TGCAGTGCTAGCCGGGACAACTCCTACGAGCAGTACTTC
>TRBV12-3/TRBV12-4|TRBJ2-2|many|TRBD1
CASRQDRGGNGGELFF
TGTGCCAGCAGGCAGGACAGGGGGGGAAACGGCGGGGAGCTGTTTTTT
>TRBV12-3/TRBV12-4|TRBJ2-5|few|-
CASSLPDSQETQYF
TGTGCCAGCAGTTTACCGGACTCGCAAGAGACCCAGTACTTC
>TRBV27|TRBJ2-3|-|-
CARSVRPGLRVYF
TGTGCCAGAAGTGTGAGACCGGGACTCCGAGTTTATTTT
>TRBV2|TRBJ1-5|-|-
CASRAGLGTDTQHF
TGTGCCAGCAGGGCCGGCCTCGGCACAGATACGCAGCATTTT
>TRBV6-1|TRBJ2-1|medium-sized|TRBD1
CASTAGQGHYNEQFF
TGTGCCAGCACCGCGGGACAGGGGCACTACAATGAGCAGTTCTTC
>TRBV20-1|TRBJ1-4|many|-
CSAPVTGVNEKLFF
TGCAGTGCTCCTGTTACTGGGGTTAATGAAAAACTGTTTTTT
>TRBV12-3/TRBV12-4|TRBJ2-5|-|-
CASSLVVRETQYF
TGTGCCAGCAGTTTAGTAGTTCGGGAGACCCAGTACTTC
>TRBV6-2/TRBV6-3|TRBJ2-7|-|TRBD2
CASLAGDSYEQYF
TGTGCCAGCCTCGCGGGGGATTCCTACGAGCAGTACTTC
>TRBV12-3/TRBV12-4|TRBJ2-1|many|-
CASSFRVDLNEQFF
TGTGCCAGCAGTTTCCGCGTAGACCTCAATGAGCAGTTCTTC
>TRBV28|TRBJ2-3|many|TRBD2
CASSLIRLAGTDTQYF
TGTGCCAGCAGTTTAATTAGACTAGCGGGGACGGATACGCAGTATTTT
>TRBV28|TRBJ1-2|many|TRBD1
CASSFGTGYGYTF
TGTGCCAGCAGTTTCGGGACAGGCTATGGCTACACCTTC
>TRBV14|TRBJ2-4|many|TRBD2
CASSLNGLVQYF
TGTGCCAGCAGCCTCAACGGACTAGTTCAGTACTTC
>TRBV7-6|TRBJ2-1|-|TRBD2
CASSFSGGIINEQFF
TGTGCCAGCAGCTTTAGCGGGGGGATTATAAATGAGCAGTTCTTC
>TRBV9|TRBJ2-1|many|TRBD2
CASSVSGSSYNEQFF
TGTGCCAGCAGCGTTAGCGGGTCCTCCTACAATGAGCAGTTCTTC
>TRBV20-1|TRBJ2-2|many|-
CSANPLVTGELFF
TGCAGTGCGAACCCACTTGTGACCGGGGAGCTGTTTTTT
>TRBV18|TRBJ2-5|many|TRBD2
CASSPGLAGVQETQYF
TGTGCCAGCTCACCGGGACTAGCGGGAGTACAAGAGACCCAGTACTTC
>TRBV27|TRBJ2-7|many|-
CASRGAGPSYEQYF
TGTGCCAGCAGAGGGGCAGGGCCCTCCTACGAGCAGTACTTC
>TRBV3-1|TRBJ2-1|-|-
CASSQENSSPSGGQFF
TGTGCCAGCAGCCAAGAGAACTCCTCCCCATCTGGAGGTCAGTTCTTC
>TRBV5-1|TRBJ2-5|-|-
CASSLGGHEETRYF
TGCGCCAGCAGCTTGGGGGGGCATGAAGAGACCCGGTACTTC
>TRBV12-5|TRBJ2-4|many|TRBD2
CASGHGGVAKNIQYF
TGTGCTAGTGGCCACGGGGGGGTAGCCAAAAACATTCAGTACTTC
>TRBV20-1|TRBJ2-1|-|-
CSASRGGGPYNEQFF
TGCAGTGCTAGCAGGGGGGGAGGACCCTACAATGAGCAGTTCTTC
>TRBV28|TRBJ2-3|many|-
CASSFKENTQYF
TGTGCCAGCAGTTTTAAGGAGAATACGCAGTATTTT
>TRBV14|TRBJ2-3|many|-
CASSQGDRGPTDTQYF
TGTGCCAGCAGCCAAGGGGATCGCGGGCCCACAGATACGCAGTATTTT
>TRBV20-1|TRBJ2-7|many|-
CSARRGAGSYEQYF
TGCAGTGCCAGGAGAGGTGCGGGGTCCTACGAGCAGTACTTC
>TRBV7-6|TRBJ1-6|-|-
CASSLVEGSYNSPLHF
TGTGCCAGCAGCTTAGTTGAGGGCTCCTATAATTCACCCCTCCACTTT
>TRBV7-8|TRBJ1-1|-|-
CASSYGARRNTEAFF
TGTGCCAGCAGCTACGGGGCGCGGAGGAACACTGAAGCTTTCTTT
>TRBV18|TRBJ1-5|many|-
CASSPGEDSNQPQHF
TGTGCCAGCTCACCAGGAGAAGATAGCAATCAGCCCCAGCATTTT
>TRBV19|TRBJ2-4|many|-
CATSHEAGKAKNIQYF
TGTGCCACCTCGCATGAGGCGGGGAAAGCCAAAAACATTCAGTACTTC
>TRBV28|TRBJ2-5|many|-
CASSFGEMSETQYF
TGTGCCAGCAGTTTCGGGGAAATGAGTGAGACCCAGTACTTC
>TRBV12-3/TRBV12-4|TRBJ1-2|medium-sized|TRBD1
CASSLAGGGYTF
TGTGCCAGCAGTTTGGCAGGGGGTGGCTACACCTTC
>TRBV20-1|TRBJ2-1|many|-
CSARGGGPYNEQFF
TGCAGTGCTAGGGGGGGAGGACCCTACAATGAGCAGTTCTTC
>TRBV10-3|TRBJ1-5|many|-
CAISGTNDQPQHF
TGTGCCATCAGTGGCACGAACGATCAGCCCCAGCATTTT
>TRBV7-4|TRBJ1-5|few|TRBD1
CASSLEQGISLPQHF
TGTGCCAGCAGCTTAGAACAGGGGATTAGTCTGCCCCAGCATTTT
>TRBV30|TRBJ2-7|medium-sized|-
CAWSGAATYEQYF
TGTGCCTGGAGTGGAGCAGCTACCTACGAGCAGTACTTC
>TRBV6-2/TRBV6-3|TRBJ1-3|-|-
CASSYSVENTVHF
TGTGCCAGCAGTTACTCGGTCGAAAACACCGTACATTTT
>TRBV6-1|TRBJ2-5|many|TRBD2
CASSRPGLAAGTQYF
TGTGCCAGCAGCCGCCCTGGACTAGCGGCCGGTACCCAGTACTTC
>TRBV6-1|TRBJ2-7|-|-
CASSGVSYEQYF
TGTGCCAGCAGTGGGGTTTCCTACGAGCAGTACTTC
>TRBV27|TRBJ2-2|many|-
CASSRRGLQNTGELFF
TGTGCCAGCAGTCGGCGGGGACTGCAAAACACCGGGGAGCTGTTTTTT
>TRBV20-1|TRBJ1-2|-|-
CSARAATPYGYTF
TGCAGTGCTAGAGCAGCTACGCCCTATGGCTACACCTTC
>TRBV7-8|TRBJ2-1|many|TRBD2
CASSALAGGLDEQFF
TGTGCCAGCAGCGCTCTAGCGGGTGGGTTGGATGAGCAGTTCTTC